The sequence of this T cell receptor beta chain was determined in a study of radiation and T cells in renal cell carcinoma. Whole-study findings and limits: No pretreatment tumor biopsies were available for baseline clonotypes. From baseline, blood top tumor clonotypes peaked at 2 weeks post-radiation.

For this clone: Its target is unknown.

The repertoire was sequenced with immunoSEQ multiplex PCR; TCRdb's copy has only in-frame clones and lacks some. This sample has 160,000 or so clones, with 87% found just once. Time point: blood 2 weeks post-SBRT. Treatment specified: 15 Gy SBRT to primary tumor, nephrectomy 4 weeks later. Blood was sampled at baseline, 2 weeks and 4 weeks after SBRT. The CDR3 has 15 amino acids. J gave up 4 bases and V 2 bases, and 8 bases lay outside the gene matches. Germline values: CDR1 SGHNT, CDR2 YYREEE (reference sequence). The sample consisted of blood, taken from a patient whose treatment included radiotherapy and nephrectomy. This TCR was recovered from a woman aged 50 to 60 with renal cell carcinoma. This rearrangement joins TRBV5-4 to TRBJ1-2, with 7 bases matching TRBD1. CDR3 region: CASSFSGGHIYGYTF. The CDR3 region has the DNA TGTGCCAGCAGCTTTTCAGGGGGGCATATCTATGGCTACACCTTC. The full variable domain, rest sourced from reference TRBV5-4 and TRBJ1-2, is ETGVTQSPTHLIKTRGQQVTLRCSSQSGHNTVSWYQQALGQGPQFIFQYYREEENGRGNFPPRFSGLQFPNYSSELNVNALELDDSALYLCASSFSGGHIYGYTFGSGTRLTVV.